This T cell receptor beta chain was obtained from a study of blood T cells in healthy people across ages. With a J-beta primer mix and a sample-barcoded 5' primer, a second PCR ran roughly 7 to 11 cycles. The yield of each sample was at least 2.5 million CDR3-containing paired-end reads. TCRdb called the 5' RACE reads again in MiXCR, with one record for every CDR3 protein. Of about 780,000 distinct CDR3 sequences listed, 46% are singletons. Germline assignment: CDR1 MDHEN and CDR2 SYDVKM. Trimming at V came to 9 bases and at J to 1 base, leaving 16 bases not matched to a gene. CDR3 length: 17 amino acids.

Sequencing input: blood. The origin of this receptor is an older man in good health. The V gene is TRBV28, the J gene TRBJ2-3; 7 bases are a match to TRBD1. As DNA, the CDR3 is TGTGCCAGTACAGGGGCCACCTTGTACGAACGCACAGATACGCAGTATTTT. Translated: CASTGATLYERTDTQYF.